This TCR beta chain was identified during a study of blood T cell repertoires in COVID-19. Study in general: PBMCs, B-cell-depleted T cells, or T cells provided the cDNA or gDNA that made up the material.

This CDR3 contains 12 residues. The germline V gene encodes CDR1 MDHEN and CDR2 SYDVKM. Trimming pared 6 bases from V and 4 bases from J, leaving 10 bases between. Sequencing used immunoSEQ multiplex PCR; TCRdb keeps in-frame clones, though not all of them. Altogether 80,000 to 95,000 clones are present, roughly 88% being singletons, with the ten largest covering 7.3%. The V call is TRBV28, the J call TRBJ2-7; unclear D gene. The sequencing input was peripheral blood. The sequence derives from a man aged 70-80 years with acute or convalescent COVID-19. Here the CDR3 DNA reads TGTGCCAGCAGCTCCGTTACATACGAGCAGTACTTC. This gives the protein CASSSVTYEQYF.